This TCR beta chain was identified during a study of T cells in Graves' hyperthyroidism and ophthalmopathy. Overall study results and limits: The blood repertoire included most of the expanded thyroid clonotypes above 0.001.

Patients were aged 18 to 65, had disease duration under 2 months, and had newly diagnosed hyperthyroidism. There were TCR beta CDR3 regions amplified from RNA transcripts. An initial round of RT-PCR targeting the TCR CDR3 relied on the HTBI primer set. TCRdb called the multiplex PCR reads again in MiXCR, with one record for every CDR3 protein. The repertoire holds hundreds of thousands of distinct CDR3 sequences, with approximately 16% as singletons. Germline trimming cut 6 bases from V and 4 bases from J; bases unmatched to any gene: 6. Germline values: CDR1 MNHEY, CDR2 SVGEGT. There are 14 residues in the CDR3. This clonotype was seen a few times. Its specificity is unknown.

The clonotype originates from a middle-aged man with Graves' hyperthyroidism. V usage is TRBV6-2 or TRBV6-3 and J usage is TRBJ1-1; 9 bases are a match to TRBD1. Sequencing was done on a sample of blood. CDR3 residues: CASRWDREFTEAFF. The CDR3 nucleotides read TGTGCCAGCAGGTGGGACAGGGAGTTCACTGAAGCTTTCTTT.